This T cell receptor (beta chain) was sequenced in a study of beta chain features in type 1 diabetes. Trimming left V 6 bases short and J 3 bases short, with 15 bases between. This CDR3 is built from 14 residues. Germline CDR1 reads MNHEY; CDR2 reads SMNVEV (reference sequence). TCRB transcripts that were expressed got sequenced, as all of the isolated RNA had been reverse transcribed. Repertoires were generated with immunoSEQ multiplex PCR, while TCRdb's copy carries only in-frame clones and drops some. The repertoire consists of hundreds of thousands of clones, with 15% occurring once and the leading ten covering more than 0.08%.

V and J are TRBV27 and TRBJ2-7, with D perhaps TRBD1 (6 bases). The TCR sequence derives from a man aged 18-30 years in good health. The sample taken for sequencing was naive CD4+ T cells from blood. CDR3 in DNA: TGTGCCAGCAGACTGACAGGTATCCTCTACGAGCAGTACTTC. It translates to CASRLTGILYEQYF.